This T cell receptor (beta chain) was sequenced during a study of T cells in Graves' hyperthyroidism and ophthalmopathy. The table lists this clonotype with many counts. V shed 4 bases and J 1 base; nucleotides not matched to a gene: 16. This CDR3 region has 20 residues. Germline V gives CDR1 SGHDT, CDR2 YYEEEE. There were TCR beta CDR3 regions amplified from RNA transcripts. The TCR CDR3 was amplified in a first-round RT-PCR using the HTBI primer set. Via MiXCR, TCRdb re-called the multiplex PCR reads, giving one row per CDR3 protein. The sample has 690,000 or so distinct CDR3 sequences; about 19% are singletons. Patients between 18 and 65 years old had hyperthyroidism, newly diagnosed and lasting under 2 months.

The genes are TRBV5-6 and TRBJ2-2; 10 bases map to TRBD2. This receptor was identified in a woman between 45 and 60 years old with Graves' hyperthyroidism that later progressed to Graves' ophthalmopathy. The specimen was blood. The CDR3 region is CASSPYGRTASGGNTGELFF. In DNA form, the CDR3 reads TGTGCCAGCAGCCCGTACGGACGGACGGCTAGCGGGGGGAACACCGGGGAGCTGTTTTTT.